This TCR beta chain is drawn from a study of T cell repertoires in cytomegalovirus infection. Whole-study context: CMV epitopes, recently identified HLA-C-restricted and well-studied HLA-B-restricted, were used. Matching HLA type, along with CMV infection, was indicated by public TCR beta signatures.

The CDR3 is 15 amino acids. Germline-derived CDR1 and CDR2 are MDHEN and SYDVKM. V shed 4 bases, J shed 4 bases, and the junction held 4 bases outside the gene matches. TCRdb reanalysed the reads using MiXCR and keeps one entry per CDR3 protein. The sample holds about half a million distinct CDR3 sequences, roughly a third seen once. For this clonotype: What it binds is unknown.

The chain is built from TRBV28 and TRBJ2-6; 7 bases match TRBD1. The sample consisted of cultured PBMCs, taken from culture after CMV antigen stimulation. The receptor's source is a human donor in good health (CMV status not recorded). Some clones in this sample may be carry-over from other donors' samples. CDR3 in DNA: TGTGCCAGCAGTTCACAGGGGACCGGGGCCAACGTCCTGACTTTC. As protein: CASSSQGTGANVLTF.